The next 24 T cell receptor beta chains were all read from a single sample in a study of T cells in Graves' hyperthyroidism and ophthalmopathy. Template material for amplifying TCR beta CDR3 regions consisted of RNA transcripts. During a first-round RT-PCR of the TCR CDR3, the HTBI primer set was used. TCRdb re-called the multiplex PCR reads with MiXCR, one entry per CDR3 protein. Among about 49,000 distinct CDR3 sequences listed, approximately 53% were seen once. Material: peripheral blood or thyroid tissue (not recorded which). These receptors came from a man younger than 35 with Graves' hyperthyroidism.

This clonotype occurred many times. V usage is TRBV4-3 and J usage is TRBJ1-5; D unresolved. Per germline, CDR1 LGHNA and CDR2 YSLEER. The V gene lost 0 bases and the J gene lost 15 bases, with 15 bases spanning the gap. The CDR3 totals 13 residues. CDR3: CASSQDIGSGRHF. In nucleotides, the CDR3 is TGCGCCAGCAGCCAAGATATAGGGAGTGGGAGGCATTTT.

This clonotype was seen at least ten times. This sequence joins TRBV25-1 and TRBJ2-7; D unresolved. Germline CDR1 reads MGHDK; CDR2 reads SYGVNS. The CDR3 has 11 amino acids. Trimming removed 6 bases from V and 3 bases from J, with 6 bases in between. CDR3 nucleotide sequence: TGTGCCAGCAGGGATTACTACGAGCAGTACTTC. It yields the protein CASRDYYEQYF.

The chain has TRBV6-5 and TRBJ2-5, with D possibly matching TRBD2 (5 bases). V gave up 2 bases and J gave up 10 bases, with 11 bases separating them. In germline, CDR1 is MNHEY, CDR2 SVGAGI. The CDR3 spans 12 residues. The CDR3 nucleotides are TGTGCCAGCAGTTACGAGGGTCTGGACCAGTACTTC. This codes for CASSYEGLDQYF.

This rearrangement joins TRBV6-1 to TRBJ1-5; 11 nucleotides line up with TRBD1. This CDR3 region has 13 residues. Germline V lookup: CDR1 MNHNS, CDR2 SASEGT. J was trimmed by 3 bases and V by 10 bases; bases with no gene match: 2. For the CDR3, the DNA is TGTGCCACAGGACAGGGGGCCAATCAGCCCCAGCATTTT. This codes for CATGQGANQPQHF.

This clonotype was recorded at least ten times. The chain uses TRBV6-5 and TRBJ1-3; no definite D call. V gave up 5 bases and J gave up 0 bases, with 11 bases separating them. Germline V gene sequence: CDR1 MNHEY, CDR2 SVGAGI. This CDR3 comprises 15 residues. Here the CDR3 DNA reads TGTGCCAGCAGTCCCTCCGCAGGCTCTGGAAACACCATATATTTT. Its protein is CASSPSAGSGNTIYF.

This clonotype was observed many times. The V gene is TRBV19, the J gene TRBJ2-3, with 8 nucleotides matching TRBD1. Trimming removed 5 bases from V and 3 bases from J; junction bases left unmatched: 7. Germline CDR1 reads LNHDA; CDR2 reads SQIVND (reference sequence). This CDR3 has 15 amino acids. The CDR3 loop reads CASSLGTGGTDTQYF. The CDR3 DNA follows: TGTGCCAGTAGTCTCGGGACAGGTGGGACAGATACGCAGTATTTT.

This chain joins TRBV10-1 and TRBJ1-2; 7 nucleotides align to TRBD1. This CDR3 is built from 14 residues. V dropped 0 bases and J dropped 7; count of bases not matched to a gene: 5. In germline, CDR1 is WNHNN, CDR2 SYGVQD (reference sequence). The CDR3 coding sequence is TGCGCCAGCAGTGAGTCGAAACAGGGGTTTGGCTACACCTTC. Translated: CASSESKQGFGYTF.

The CDR3 DNA follows: TGTGCCGCGGCGTCCGGGACAGGCCTGAATCAGCCCCAGCATTTT. It specifies CAAASGTGLNQPQHF. The chain couples TRBV2 to TRBJ1-5, with 8 positions matching TRBD1. CDR1 and CDR2 (germline): SNHLY, FYNNEI. The CDR3 has 15 amino acids. The ends lost 11 bases at V and 4 bases at J; junction bases unmatched: 13.

The J gene is TRBJ2-7, the V gene TRBV19; 7 nucleotides agree with TRBD1. The CDR3 is 14 residues long. Germline CDR1 is LNHDA and CDR2 is SQIVND (reference sequence). The V and J ends lost 3 bases and 3 bases, in that order; junction bases with no gene match: 5. CDR3: CASSIGTASYEQYF. The DNA for the CDR3 is TGTGCCAGTAGTATCGGGACAGCGAGCTACGAGCAGTACTTC.

V gene TRBV25-1 combines with J gene TRBJ2-5; the match to TRBD1 covers 8 bases. The germline gives CDR1 MGHDK, CDR2 SYGVNS. This CDR3 is 15 amino acids long. With V trimmed by 3 bases and J by 7 bases, 10 bases remained unmatched. The CDR3 spells CASSDGTGPQRTQYF. DNA for the CDR3: TGTGCCAGCAGTGATGGGACAGGCCCGCAGCGGACCCAGTACTTC.

Turning to this clonotype: One base away lies a much larger clone, so this may be a sequencing read error. The chain has TRBV28 and TRBJ1-4, with a possible D match to TRBD1 (5 bases). CDR1 is MDHEN, CDR2 SYDVKM, per germline. V lost 8 bases and J lost 8, with 18 bases in between. This CDR3 has 14 residues. For the CDR3, the DNA is TGTGCCAGCGGCCCTACGGGAGGGACCGAAAAACTGTTTTTT. Its protein is CASGPTGGTEKLFF.

This clonotype is a singleton in its sample. This sequence joins TRBV7-6 and TRBJ2-5; the D gene is possibly TRBD2 (5 bases). This CDR3 comprises 16 residues. Germline-derived CDR1 and CDR2 are SGHVS and FNYEAQ. Trimming stripped 7 bases from V and 12 bases from J, with 30 bases between. CDR3 region: CASTDTGRTYQSEEYF. The DNA of the CDR3 is TGTGCCAGCACCGACACCGGTAGGACTTATCAGAGCGAGGAGTACTTC.

This clonotype was detected only once. This chain links TRBV7-6 with TRBJ2-2; D call uncertain. V dropped 1 base and J dropped 2 bases, with 5 bases sitting between them. There are 14 residues in the CDR3. Germline V gene sequence: CDR1 SGHVS, CDR2 FNYEAQ. This CDR3 reads CASSLGLNTGELFF. The CDR3 DNA sequence: TGTGCCAGCAGCTTAGGGCTAAACACCGGGGAGCTGTTTTTT.

Notes on this clonotype: A read error may produce the germline difference seen at one junction end. V usage is TRBV7-2 and J usage is TRBJ2-7; the match to TRBD2 covers 8 bases. CDR3 length: 16 residues. Germline CDR1 SGHTA, CDR2 FQGNSA. The CDR3 DNA is TGTGTCAGCAGCTTAGGGACTAGAGGGGGAACCTACGAGCAGTACTTC. It yields the protein CVSSLGTRGGTYEQYF. The full variable domain, rest sourced from reference TRBV7-2 and TRBJ2-7, is GAGVSQSPSNKVTEKGKDVELRCDPISGHTALYWYRQSLGQGLEFLIYFQGNSAPDKSGLPSDRFSAERTGGSVSTLTIQRTQQEDSAVYLCVSSLGTRGGTYEQYFGPGTRLTVT.

This clonotype was recorded at least ten times. This chain links TRBV6-5 with TRBJ2-5; D is undetermined. Germline loops: CDR1 MNHEY, CDR2 SVGAGI. V lost 7 bases and J 1 base, leaving 10 bases between the germline ends. The CDR3 runs to 13 residues. The CDR3 region has the DNA TGTGCCAGCACTAGGTCGTTCCAAGAGACCCAGTACTTC. Encoded protein: CASTRSFQETQYF.

Regarding this clonotype: This CDR3 fails to terminate in the conserved phenylalanine or tryptophan, so it likely reflects a read error. The chain employs TRBV29-1 and TRBJ2-7; the match to TRBD2 covers 12 bases. Germline trimming cut 5 bases from V and 7 bases from J; bases unmatched to any gene: 18. From germline, CDR1 is SQVTM and CDR2 ANQGSEA. The CDR3 has 17 residues. DNA of the CDR3: TGCAGCGTTTCCCCTCTTCCTCCGACTAGCGGGAGTAGTGAGCAGTACCTC. It encodes CSVSPLPPTSGSSEQYL.

This clonotype was counted many times. V gene TRBV18 combines with J gene TRBJ2-5; 7 nucleotides align to TRBD2. The CDR3 contains 14 residues. The ends lost 0 bases at V and 5 bases at J; junction bases unmatched: 3. The V gene's germline CDR1 is KGHSH and CDR2 LQKENI. This chain's CDR3 is CASSPPAGVETQYF. DNA of the CDR3: TGTGCCAGCTCACCACCGGCGGGAGTGGAGACCCAGTACTTC.

This clonotype appeared a single time. CDR3 in amino acids: CSARSGTTSGANVLTF. CDR3 nucleotides: TGCAGTGCTAGGTCCGGGACAACTTCTGGGGCCAACGTCCTGACTTTC. The chain carries TRBV20-1 and TRBJ2-6; a possible D gene is TRBD1 (6 bases). The CDR3 is 16 residues long. Germline CDR1 reads DFQATT; CDR2 reads SNEGSKA (reference sequence). Trimming pared 3 bases from V and 1 base from J, leaving 13 bases between.

CDR3 loop: CATSARAGGPETQYF. The DNA for the CDR3 is TGTGCCACCAGTGCCCGAGCGGGGGGGCCGGAGACCCAGTACTTC. The J gene is TRBJ2-5, the V gene TRBV24-1, with 10 bases lining up with TRBD2. This CDR3 region has 15 residues. V shed 5 bases, J shed 5 bases, and the junction held 7 bases outside the gene matches. Germline lookup yields CDR1 KGHDR and CDR2 SFDVKD.

About this clonotype: Lacking the conserved final phenylalanine or tryptophan, this CDR3 likely reflects a read error. The rearrangement links TRBV11-2 to TRBJ2-3; D is uncertain. Germline CDR1 reads SGHAT; CDR2 reads FQNNGV. The CDR3 is 13 residues long. Trimming pared 5 bases from V and 4 bases from J, leaving 10 bases between. As DNA, the CDR3 is TGTGCCAGCAGCCCGAGCCTTGCAGATACGCAGTATTCT. Its protein product is CASSPSLADTQYS.

This clonotype showed up many times. The rearrangement joins TRBV29-1 to TRBJ1-1, with D possibly being TRBD1 (5 bases). The V end lost 7 bases, the J end lost 4 bases, and 19 bases lay between the germline ends. This CDR3 comprises 14 residues. Looked up from germline, CDR1 is SQVTM and CDR2 is ANQGSEA. The CDR3 protein is CSAGRDPGGTEAFF. The CDR3 region has the DNA TGCAGCGCCGGAAGGGACCCGGGAGGCACTGAAGCTTTCTTT.

This clonotype came up many times. This sequence joins TRBV6-6 and TRBJ2-7; D tentatively fits TRBD1 or TRBD2 (5 bases each). There are 14 residues in the CDR3. Per germline, CDR1 MNHNY and CDR2 SVGAGI (reference sequence). V lost 6 bases to trimming and J lost 4 bases, with 16 bases between them. CDR3 loop: CASRAWDGAYEQYF. The DNA of the CDR3 is TGTGCCAGCAGGGCCTGGGACGGAGCGTACGAGCAGTACTTC.

This clonotype was observed once. The genes are TRBV11-2 and TRBJ2-7; 7 bases match TRBD2. The junction had 15 bases not matched to a gene; V was cut back by 5 bases and J by 5 bases. This CDR3 is built from 16 residues. Germline CDR1 and CDR2: SGHAT and FQNNGV. CDR3 bases: TGTGCCAGCAGCCTCCGGGGTGGCGGGAGAAGCCACGAGCAGTACTTC. Its protein product is CASSLRGGGRSHEQYF.

This clonotype has ten or more counts. The J gene is TRBJ2-3, the V gene TRBV5-1, with D maybe TRBD1 (5 bases). Germline CDR1 SGHRS, CDR2 YFSETQ. The V end lost 3 bases, the J end lost 0 bases, and 5 bases lay between the germline ends. This CDR3 comprises 13 residues. The CDR3 protein is CASSYRSTDTQYF. In DNA, the CDR3 is TGCGCCAGCAGCTACAGGAGCACAGATACGCAGTATTTT.